This section outlines one TCR beta chain sequence together with its context. According to the study, TCR beta libraries were built with iRepertoire HTBI primers and CDR3-region Arm-PCR. TCRdb itself ran the multiplex PCR reads through MiXCR, one entry per CDR3 protein. Of over 400,000 distinct CDR3 sequences listed, about 15% are singletons. Specified time point: newly diagnosed GD, antithyroid drugs for less than 3 months. PBMC-derived RNA was used for the TCR library. CDR3 size: 16 residues. Germline assignment: CDR1 SGHVS and CDR2 FQNEAQ. Deletions cut 0 bases from V and 1 base from J, with 10 bases between. The sample belongs to a study of regulatory T cells in long-lasting Graves disease. These records were also assigned to another study, of T cells in Graves' hyperthyroidism and ophthalmopathy. As reported in that work: A 13 V-J signature model discriminated ophthalmopathy versus stable hyperthyroidism.

This receptor was identified in a woman between 50 and 59 years old with Graves disease. This chain links TRBV7-8 with TRBJ2-1; unclear D gene. The material was peripheral blood mononuclear cells (PBMCs), obtained at new diagnosis, from a patient treated with antithyroid drugs. The CDR3 loop is CASSLALAMSYNEQFF. CDR3 coding DNA: TGTGCCAGCAGCTTAGCGCTCGCGATGTCCTACAATGAGCAGTTCTTC.